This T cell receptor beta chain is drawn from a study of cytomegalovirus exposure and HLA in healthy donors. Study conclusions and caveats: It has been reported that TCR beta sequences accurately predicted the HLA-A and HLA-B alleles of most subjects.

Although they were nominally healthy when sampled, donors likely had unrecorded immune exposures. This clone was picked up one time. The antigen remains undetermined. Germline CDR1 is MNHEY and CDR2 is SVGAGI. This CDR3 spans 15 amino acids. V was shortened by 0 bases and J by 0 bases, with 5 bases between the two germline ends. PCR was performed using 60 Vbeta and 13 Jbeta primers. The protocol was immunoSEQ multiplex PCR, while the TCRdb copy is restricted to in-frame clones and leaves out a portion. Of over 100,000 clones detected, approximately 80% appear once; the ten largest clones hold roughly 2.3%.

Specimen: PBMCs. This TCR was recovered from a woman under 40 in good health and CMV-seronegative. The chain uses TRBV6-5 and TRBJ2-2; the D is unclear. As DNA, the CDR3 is TGTGCCAGCAGTTACTCACAAGCGAACACCGGGGAGCTGTTTTTT. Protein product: CASSYSQANTGELFF.